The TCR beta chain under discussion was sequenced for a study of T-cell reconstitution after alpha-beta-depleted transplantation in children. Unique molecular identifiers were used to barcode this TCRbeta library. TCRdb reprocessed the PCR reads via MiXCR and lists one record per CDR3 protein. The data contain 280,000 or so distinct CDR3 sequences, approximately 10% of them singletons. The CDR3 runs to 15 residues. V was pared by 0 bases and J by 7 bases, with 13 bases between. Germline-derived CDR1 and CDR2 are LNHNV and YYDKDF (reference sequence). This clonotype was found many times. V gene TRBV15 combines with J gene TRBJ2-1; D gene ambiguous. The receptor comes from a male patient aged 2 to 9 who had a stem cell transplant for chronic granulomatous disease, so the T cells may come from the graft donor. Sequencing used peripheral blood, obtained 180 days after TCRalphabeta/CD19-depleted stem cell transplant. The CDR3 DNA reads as TGTGCCACCAGCAGAGACCCACGGAACTCTAATGAGCAGTTCTTC. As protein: CATSRDPRNSNEQFF.